This T cell receptor beta chain was captured by sequencing in a study of sequential checkpoint blockade in melanoma. Turning to the study itself: First-line arms were nivolumab then ipilimumab, or the reverse, randomized 1:1.

As for treatment: randomized to nivolumab then ipilimumab (arm A) or the reverse (arm B). None of the patients previously received DNA-damaging chemotherapy. Live CD3+CD8+ CD19− CD56− cells were sorted from PBMCs. The CDR3 is 15 residues long. The V and J ends lost 4 bases and 6 bases, in that order; junction bases with no gene match: 10. CDR1 is MNHNY and CDR2 is SVGAGI in the germline V gene (reference sequence). The method was immunoSEQ multiplex PCR; TCRdb's version includes in-frame clones alone and lacks a portion of them. Of around 18,000 clones listed, about 50% are singletons. A few counts support this clone.

The sequence was obtained from a human donor with melanoma. Here the sequenced sample was CD8+ T cells sorted from blood (inferred from file names), taken from a patient given nivolumab and ipilimumab in sequence. This chain joins TRBV6-6 and TRBJ2-5; 8 positions match TRBD2. CDR3 in amino acids: CASSLGRGGLKTQYF. For the CDR3, the DNA is TGTGCCAGCAGTTTGGGCCGGGGGGGTCTTAAGACCCAGTACTTC.